Listed here are 6 T cell receptor beta chains from one sample, sequenced in a study of molecular identifiers for immune sequencing clone quantification. TCRdb called the PCR reads again in MiXCR, with one record for every CDR3 protein. Of about 640,000 distinct CDR3 sequences in the sample, around 20% were seen once. The sequenced sample consisted of naive CD8+ T cells from blood, with Jurkat cell RNA spiked in. Indicated subset: FACS-sorted CD8+CD4-CCR7+CD45RA+ naive T cells. The receptors stem from a human donor in good health. Some libraries in this study had Jurkat cell RNA spiked in.

This clonotype was counted many times. The chain recombines TRBV27 with TRBJ1-5, with D perhaps matching TRBD1 (5 bases). Trimming shortened V by 6 bases and J by 7 bases, and 19 bases separated the two germline ends. This CDR3 comprises 15 residues. In germline, CDR1 is MNHEY, CDR2 SMNVEV (reference sequence). The CDR3 nucleotides read TGTGCCAGCAGCCCAACACTAGGGGCGCTGCAGCCCCAGCATTTT. Its translation: CASSPTLGALQPQHF.

This clonotype has a count of ten or more. The chain is built from TRBV6-2 or TRBV6-3 and TRBJ2-1; 9 bases are shared with TRBD1. Germline V gene data show CDR1 as MNHEY and CDR2 as SVGEGT. V lost 0 bases to trimming and J lost 7 bases; unmatched junction nucleotides: 7. The length of the CDR3 is 16 residues. CDR3: CASSYSPGQGLNEQFF. CDR3 sequence (DNA): TGTGCCAGCAGTTACTCCCCGGGACAGGGTTTGAATGAGCAGTTCTTC.

The sample holds many counts of this clonotype. The chain has TRBV12-3 or TRBV12-4 and TRBJ2-4, with D maybe TRBD1 (5 bases). The CDR3 is 13 residues long. V shed 3 bases and J shed 8 bases, with 11 bases lying between them. CDR3 nucleotides: TGTGCCAGCAGTTTTACAGGAGAGGACATTCAGTACTTC. Translation gives CASSFTGEDIQYF.

This clonotype was picked up a small number of times. The chain uses TRBV30 and TRBJ2-1; possibly TRBD1 or TRBD2 for D (7 bases each). The CDR3 contains 17 residues. V was shortened by 5 bases and J by 1 base, with 21 bases between the two germline ends. The germline V gene has CDR1 GTSNPN and CDR2 SVGIG (reference sequence). The CDR3 protein is CAWGGETRTGSYNEQFF. The CDR3 coding sequence is TGTGCCTGGGGGGGGGAAACCCGGACAGGATCCTACAATGAGCAGTTCTTC.

This clonotype was counted many times. The chain couples TRBV4-3 to TRBJ2-2; 7 bases map to TRBD2. The CDR3 spans 16 residues. V shed 2 bases, J shed 0 bases, and the junction held 3 bases outside the gene matches. CDR1 LGHNA and CDR2 YSLEER come from the germline V gene. This CDR3 is CASSQTGTTNTGELFF. Written as DNA, the CDR3 is TGCGCCAGCAGCCAAACCGGGACTACGAACACCGGGGAGCTGTTTTTT.

Remarks on this clonotype: Possible read error: a much larger clone is one base away. This likely comes from a read error, as the CDR3 has no conserved phenylalanine or tryptophan at its end. V and J are TRBV20-1 and TRBJ2-7; TRBD2 agrees at 10 bases. CDR3 length: 14 residues. Germline lookup yields CDR1 DFQATT and CDR2 SNEGSKA (reference sequence). In DNA form, the CDR3 reads TGCTCCGCCGGGACTAGCGAGACCCAAGGCGAGCAGTACCTC. Its protein is CSAGTSETQGEQYL.